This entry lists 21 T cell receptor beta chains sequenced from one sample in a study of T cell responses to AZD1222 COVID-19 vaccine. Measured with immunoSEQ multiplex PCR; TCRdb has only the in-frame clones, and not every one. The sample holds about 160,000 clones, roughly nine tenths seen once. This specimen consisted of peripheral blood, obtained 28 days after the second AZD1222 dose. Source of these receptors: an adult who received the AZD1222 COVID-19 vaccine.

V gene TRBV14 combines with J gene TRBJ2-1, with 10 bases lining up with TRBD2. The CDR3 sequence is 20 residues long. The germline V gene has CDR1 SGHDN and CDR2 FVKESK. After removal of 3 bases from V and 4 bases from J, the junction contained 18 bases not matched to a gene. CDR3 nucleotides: TGTGCCAGCAGCCATAGTTTTGGGATGCCTAGCGGGAGACGGTACAATGAGCAGTTCTTC. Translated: CASSHSFGMPSGRRYNEQFF.

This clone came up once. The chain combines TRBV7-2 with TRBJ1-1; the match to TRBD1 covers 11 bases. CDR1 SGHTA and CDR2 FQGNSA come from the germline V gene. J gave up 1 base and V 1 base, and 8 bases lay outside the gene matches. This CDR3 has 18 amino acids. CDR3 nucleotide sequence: TGTGCCAGCAGCTTAGAAGGGTTTGGGACAGGGGGGAACACTGAAGCTTTCTTT. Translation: CASSLEGFGTGGNTEAFF.

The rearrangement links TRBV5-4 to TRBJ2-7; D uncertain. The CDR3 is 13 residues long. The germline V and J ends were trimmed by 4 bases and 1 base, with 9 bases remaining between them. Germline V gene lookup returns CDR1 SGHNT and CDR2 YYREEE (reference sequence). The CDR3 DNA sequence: TGTGCCAGCAGCCCCGTGAGTTCCTACGAGCAGTACTTC. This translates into CASSPVSSYEQYF.

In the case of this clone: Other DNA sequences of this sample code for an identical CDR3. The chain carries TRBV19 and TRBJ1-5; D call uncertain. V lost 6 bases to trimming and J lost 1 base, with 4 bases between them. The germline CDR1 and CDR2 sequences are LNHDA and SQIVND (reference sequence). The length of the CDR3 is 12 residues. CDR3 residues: CASRESNQPQHF. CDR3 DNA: TGTGCCAGTAGGGAAAGCAATCAGCCCCAGCATTTT.

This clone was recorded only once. CDR3 DNA sequence: TGTGCCAGCAGTTTAGATGGAGGAACCGGGGAGCTGTTTTTT. Amino acid sequence: CASSLDGGTGELFF. The chain couples TRBV6-2 or TRBV6-3 to TRBJ2-2, with TRBD2 as a possible D gene (5 bases). This CDR3 is built from 14 residues. Germline V gene sequence: CDR1 MNHEY, CDR2 SVGEGT. The germline V and J ends were trimmed by 4 bases and 5 bases, with 11 bases remaining between them.

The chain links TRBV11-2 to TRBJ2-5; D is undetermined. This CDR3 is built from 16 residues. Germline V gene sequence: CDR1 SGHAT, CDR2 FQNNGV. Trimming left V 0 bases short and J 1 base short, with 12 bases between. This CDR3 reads CASSLDGFQAQETQYF. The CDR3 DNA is TGTGCCAGCAGCTTAGATGGTTTTCAGGCCCAAGAGACCCAGTACTTC.

As DNA, the CDR3 is TGTGCCAGCTCGCAGGAGCTCGGTAATCAGCCCCAGCATTTT. Translated: CASSQELGNQPQHF. This sequence joins TRBV18 and TRBJ1-5; D not certain. CDR1 and CDR2 (germline): KGHSH, LQKENI. The CDR3 runs 14 residues. Trimming stripped 6 bases from V and 4 bases from J, with 13 bases between.

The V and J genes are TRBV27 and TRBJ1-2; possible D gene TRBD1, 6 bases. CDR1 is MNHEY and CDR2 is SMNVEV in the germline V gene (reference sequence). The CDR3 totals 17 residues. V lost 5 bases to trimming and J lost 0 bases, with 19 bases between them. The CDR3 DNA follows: TGTGCCAGCAGTCGGGTAGAGTTGGGGGGCTCTAACTATGGCTACACCTTC. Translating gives CASSRVELGGSNYGYTF.

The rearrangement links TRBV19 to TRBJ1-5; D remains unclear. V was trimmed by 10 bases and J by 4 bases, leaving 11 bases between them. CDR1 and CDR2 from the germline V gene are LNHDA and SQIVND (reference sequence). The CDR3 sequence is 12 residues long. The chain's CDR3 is CATRVANQPQHF. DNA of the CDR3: TGTGCCACTAGGGTCGCAAATCAGCCCCAGCATTTT.

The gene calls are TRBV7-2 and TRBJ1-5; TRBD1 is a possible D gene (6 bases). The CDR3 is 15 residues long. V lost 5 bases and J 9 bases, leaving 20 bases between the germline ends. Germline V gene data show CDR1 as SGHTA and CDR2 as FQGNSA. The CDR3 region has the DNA TGTGCCAGCAGCGCCCAGGAAGGGGGAAATTTGCCCCAGCATTTT. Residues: CASSAQEGGNLPQHF.

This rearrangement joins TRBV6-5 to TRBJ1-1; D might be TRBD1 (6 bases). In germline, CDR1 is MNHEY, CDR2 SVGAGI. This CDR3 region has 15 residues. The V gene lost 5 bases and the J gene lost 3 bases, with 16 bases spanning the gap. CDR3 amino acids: CASSPRWGLDTEAFF. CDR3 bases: TGTGCCAGCAGTCCCAGATGGGGGCTGGACACTGAAGCTTTCTTT.

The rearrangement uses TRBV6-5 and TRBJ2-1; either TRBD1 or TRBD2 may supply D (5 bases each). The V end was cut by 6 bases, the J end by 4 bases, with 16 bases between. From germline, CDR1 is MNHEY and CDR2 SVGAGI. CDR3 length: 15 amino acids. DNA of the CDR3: TGTGCCAGCAGAGTGAAAGGGACCGAATACAATGAGCAGTTCTTC. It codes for CASRVKGTEYNEQFF.

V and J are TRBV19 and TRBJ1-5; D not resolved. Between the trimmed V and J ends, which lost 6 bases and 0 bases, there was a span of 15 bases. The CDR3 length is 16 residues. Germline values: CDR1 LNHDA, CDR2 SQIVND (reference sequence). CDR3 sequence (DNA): TGTGCCAGTAGCCCCAAACGAGATGCTAGCAATCAGCCCCAGCATTTT. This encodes CASSPKRDASNQPQHF.

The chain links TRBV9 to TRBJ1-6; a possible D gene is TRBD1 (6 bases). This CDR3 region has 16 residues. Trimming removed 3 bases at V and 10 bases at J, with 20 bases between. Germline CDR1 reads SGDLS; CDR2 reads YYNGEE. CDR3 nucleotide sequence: TGTGCCAGCAGCGGGAGCCCCCGGGGGGCTGAATCACCCCTCCACTTT. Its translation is CASSGSPRGAESPLHF.

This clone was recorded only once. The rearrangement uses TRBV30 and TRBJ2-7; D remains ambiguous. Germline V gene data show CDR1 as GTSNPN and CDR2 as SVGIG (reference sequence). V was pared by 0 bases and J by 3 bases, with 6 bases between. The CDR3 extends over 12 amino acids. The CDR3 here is CAWSVKGYEQYF. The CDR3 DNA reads TGTGCCTGGAGTGTTAAAGGCTACGAGCAGTACTTC.

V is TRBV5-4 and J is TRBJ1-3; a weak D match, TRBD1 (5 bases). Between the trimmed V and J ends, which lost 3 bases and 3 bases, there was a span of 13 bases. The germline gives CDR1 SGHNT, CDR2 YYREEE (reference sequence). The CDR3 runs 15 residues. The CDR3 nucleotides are TGTGCCAGCAGCTCTTTGCAGGGAAGTGGAAACACCATATATTTT. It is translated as CASSSLQGSGNTIYF.

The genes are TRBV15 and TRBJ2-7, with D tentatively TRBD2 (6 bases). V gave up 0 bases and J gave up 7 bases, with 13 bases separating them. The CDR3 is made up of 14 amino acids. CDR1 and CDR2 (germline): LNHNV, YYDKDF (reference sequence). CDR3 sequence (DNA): TGTGCCACCAGCAGAGATTTGCGGGGAAGGGAGCAGTACTTC. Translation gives CATSRDLRGREQYF.

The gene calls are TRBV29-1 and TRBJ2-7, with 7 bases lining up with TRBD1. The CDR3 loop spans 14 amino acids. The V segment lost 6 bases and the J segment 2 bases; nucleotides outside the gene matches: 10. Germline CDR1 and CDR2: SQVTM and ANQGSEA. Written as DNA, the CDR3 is TGCAGCGTCGTACAGGGGACGCCTCCCTACGAGCAGTACTTC. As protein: CSVVQGTPPYEQYF.

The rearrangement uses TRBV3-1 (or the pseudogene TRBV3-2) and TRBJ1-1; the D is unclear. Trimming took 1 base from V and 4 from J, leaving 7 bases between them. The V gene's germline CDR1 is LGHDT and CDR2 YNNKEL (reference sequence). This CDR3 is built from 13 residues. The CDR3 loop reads CASSQVSGTEAFF. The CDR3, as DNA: TGTGCCAGCAGCCAAGTCTCAGGCACTGAAGCTTTCTTT.

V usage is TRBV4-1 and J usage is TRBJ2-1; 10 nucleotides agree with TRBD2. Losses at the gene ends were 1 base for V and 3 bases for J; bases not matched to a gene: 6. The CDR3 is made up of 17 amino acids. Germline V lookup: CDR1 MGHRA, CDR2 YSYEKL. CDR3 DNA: TGCGCCAGCAGCCAAGGTAGCGGGAGGAGTTTCTACAATGAGCAGTTCTTC. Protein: CASSQGSGRSFYNEQFF.

CDR3 sequence reads: CASSPNTEAFF. The CDR3 bases are TGTGCCAGCAGCCCGAACACTGAAGCTTTCTTT. This chain joins TRBV6-5 and TRBJ1-1, with D unresolved. The CDR3 contains 11 residues. V was cut by 6 bases and J by 1 base, with 3 bases left in between. Germline V gene sequence: CDR1 MNHEY, CDR2 SVGAGI.